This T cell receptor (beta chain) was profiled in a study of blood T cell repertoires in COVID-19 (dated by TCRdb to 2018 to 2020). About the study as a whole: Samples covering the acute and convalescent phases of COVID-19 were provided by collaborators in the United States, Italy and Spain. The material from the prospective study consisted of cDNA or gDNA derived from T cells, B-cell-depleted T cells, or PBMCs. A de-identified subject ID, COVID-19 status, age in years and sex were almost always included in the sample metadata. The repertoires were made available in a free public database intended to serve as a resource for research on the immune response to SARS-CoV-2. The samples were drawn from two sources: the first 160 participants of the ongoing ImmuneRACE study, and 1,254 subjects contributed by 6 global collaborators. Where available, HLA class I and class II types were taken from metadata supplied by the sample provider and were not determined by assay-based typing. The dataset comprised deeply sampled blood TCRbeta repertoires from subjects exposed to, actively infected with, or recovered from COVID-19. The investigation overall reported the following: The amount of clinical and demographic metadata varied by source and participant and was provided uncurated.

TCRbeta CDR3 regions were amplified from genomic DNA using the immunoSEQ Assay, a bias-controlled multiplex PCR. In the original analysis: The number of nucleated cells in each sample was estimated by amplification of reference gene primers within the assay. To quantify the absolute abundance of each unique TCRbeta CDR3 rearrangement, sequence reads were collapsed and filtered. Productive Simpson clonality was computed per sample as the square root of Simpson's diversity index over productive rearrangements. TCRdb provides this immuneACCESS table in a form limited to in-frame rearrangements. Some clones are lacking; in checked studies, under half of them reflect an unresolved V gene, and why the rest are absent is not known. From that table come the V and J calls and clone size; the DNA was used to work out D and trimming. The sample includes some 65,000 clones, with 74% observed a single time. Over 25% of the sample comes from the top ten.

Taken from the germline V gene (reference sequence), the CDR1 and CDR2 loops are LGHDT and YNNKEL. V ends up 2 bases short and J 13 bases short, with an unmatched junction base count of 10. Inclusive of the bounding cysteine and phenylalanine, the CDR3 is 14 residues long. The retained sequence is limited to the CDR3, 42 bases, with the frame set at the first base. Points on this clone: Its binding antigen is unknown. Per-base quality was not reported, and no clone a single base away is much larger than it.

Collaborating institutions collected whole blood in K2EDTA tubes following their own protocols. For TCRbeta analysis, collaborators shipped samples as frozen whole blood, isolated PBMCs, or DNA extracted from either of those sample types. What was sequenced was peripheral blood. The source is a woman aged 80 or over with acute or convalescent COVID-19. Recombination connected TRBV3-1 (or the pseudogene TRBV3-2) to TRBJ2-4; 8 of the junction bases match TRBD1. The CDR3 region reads CASSQQSWGQAQYF. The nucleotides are TGTGCCAGCAGCCAACAATCTTGGGGACAGGCGCAGTACTTC.